In its sample, the clone carrying this T cell receptor (beta chain) was seen many times. Investigators prepared the TCR beta libraries by applying iRepertoire HTBI primers and Arm-PCR of CDR3 regions. Using its own MiXCR run on the multiplex PCR reads, TCRdb lists one record per CDR3 protein. Here the sample spans a few hundred thousand distinct CDR3 sequences, approximately 20% being singletons. This specimen belongs to a study of regulatory T cells in long-lasting Graves disease. Time point noted: newly diagnosed GD, antithyroid drugs for less than 3 months. RNA extracted from PBMCs served as the sequencing template. Germline V gene data show CDR1 as SNHLY and CDR2 as FYNNEI. CDR3 length: 14 amino acids. The V and J ends lost 3 bases and 4 bases respectively, with 13 bases between them.

The source was peripheral blood mononuclear cells (PBMCs), collected at new diagnosis, from a patient treated with antithyroid drugs. The chain combines TRBV2 with TRBJ2-7; tentative D call: TRBD1 (6 bases). The receptor's source is a female donor with Graves disease. The CDR3 region is CASSEDSEGYEQYF. The CDR3, as DNA: TGTGCCAGCAGTGAGGACAGCGAGGGTTACGAGCAGTACTTC.